This T cell receptor (beta chain) was retrieved from a study of blood T cell repertoires in COVID-19. Across the study: COVID-19 samples, acute and convalescent, were from the United States, Italy and Spain. The analysed material was cDNA or gDNA that came from T cells, B-cell-depleted T cells, or PBMCs.

This CDR3 has 15 residues. Between the trimmed V and J ends, which lost 1 base and 6 bases, there was a span of 16 bases. The germline CDR1 and CDR2 sequences are SGHNT and YYREEE (reference sequence). Original analysis: Nucleated cell number was recorded as an estimate derived from reference gene primer amplification. The assay was immunoSEQ multiplex PCR, and TCRdb's table has in-frame clones only and misses some. V and J calls and clone size follow that table, whereas D and trimming were derived from the DNA. The sample carries nearly 15,000 clones, around 88% recorded once. The sequenced material came from peripheral blood. The V call is TRBV5-4, the J call TRBJ1-2, with D possibly TRBD1 on 5 matching bases. This clonotype was sampled from a human donor in a cohort sampled during active COVID-19. CDR3 sequence reads: CASSLFRVVDDGYTF. The CDR3 DNA follows: TGTGCCAGCAGCTTGTTCAGGGTTGTGGATGATGGCTACACCTTC.